The entry that follows covers one T cell receptor (beta chain) sequence. Its target antigen remains unknown. The data stem from a study of cytomegalovirus exposure and HLA in healthy donors (dated by TCRdb to the late 2010s). For the wider study: An earlier analysis of 587 of the donors reported roughly 300 Gb of sequence data and around 100 million unique TCR beta sequences obtained from about 179 million T cells. An early release that covered fewer than 800 HLA-typed donors contained approximately 300 gigabases of sequencing data and 70 million to 100 million unique TCR sequences. The genetic ancestry cluster associated with self-reported Caucasian donors included around four fifths of the 398 genotyped donors. The aim of the study was to test whether cataloging public T cell receptors could identify signatures of past pathogen exposure. Using immunosequencing, the study profiled T cell repertoires from roughly 650 subjects and related those repertoires to cytomegalovirus serostatus. A separate validation cohort of 100 to 150 different subjects was used in addition to the approximately 670-subject first cohort. To predict cytomegalovirus infection status, the study brought together high-throughput TCR immunosequencing, statistical association of individual TCRs with disease status, and machine learning. A later analysis re-examined previously published TCR beta repertoires from more than 550 donors and added high-resolution HLA genotyping to investigate patterns of TCR occurrence. Rather than drawing on any new phenotypic data, the later analysis identified candidate immune exposures from TCR beta sequences and the way those sequences occurred across donors. To decide whether each TCR beta V gene segment behaved as functional or pseudogenic, an earlier analysis of some 570 of the donors relied on high-throughput TCR beta sequencing. Alongside the repertoire data, information on donor age, sex, ethnicity and CMV serostatus was compiled. Genome-wide SNP genotypes for about three fifths of the roughly 670 donors were used in a later genetic analysis, which treated that subset as a discovery cohort. Every discovery cohort repertoire had been produced on one sequencing platform. HLA typing covered class I and class II loci at four-digit resolution. Typing coverage differed by locus: A, B, C, DRB1 and DQB1 were typed in roughly 620-630 donors, DQA1 in 500 to 550, DPA1 in approximately 610, and DPB1 in 472. Five DR-DQ haplotypes were handled as single units for association and clustering because linkage in the cohort was strong. Among several hundred genotyped donors of the cohort, an average of around 220,000 unique TCR beta nucleotide sequences was sequenced per donor, of which approximately 19% were non-productive.

Library preparation was by the immunoSEQ multiplex PCR assay. For the multiplex PCR, a mixture combining 60 forward primers for TCR Vbeta segments and 13 reverse primers for TCR Jbeta segments was used. The CDR3 region of rearranged TCR beta genes was amplified from genomic DNA with a multiplex PCR assay. The Illumina HiSeq System was used to sequence the amplified TCR beta libraries as 87-base-pair reads. The original methods were these. A later analysis counted about 80 million unique TCR beta chains across the 650 to 800 repertoires, and 9.5 million to 11 million of these chains were shared by at least two donors. A nearest-neighbor algorithm error-corrected the raw reads and collapsed the reads into unique sequences, merging closely related sequences to remove PCR and sequencing errors. Alignment of CDR3 sequences to IMGT reference sequences was used to assign V, D and J gene segments. For a sequence to be retained, a match of at least six nucleotides was required to both a V gene segment and a J gene segment. A rearrangement counted as productive if the CDR3 had no stop codons and remained in frame with V and J, and every other rearrangement counted as non-productive. CDR3 was defined according to IMGT convention as the region running from the second conserved V-encoded cysteine to the conserved J-encoded phenylalanine. In an earlier analysis of approximately 500 of the donors, sequences lacking an unambiguous match to a single V gene segment were excluded. In an earlier analysis of about 590 of the donors, a V segment was called functional when productive rearrangements were above 56.7%, and segregating when the standard deviation between donors exceeded 5%. A statistical classification framework was developed to diagnose cytomegalovirus status using the catalog of TCR beta chain sequences. A later analysis assigned V and J genes by comparing TCR nucleotide sequences with IMGT/GENE-DB human TR gene sequences. Using the TCRdist pipeline, a later analysis assigned CDR3 sequences along with most-parsimonious VDJ recombination scenarios. A later analysis defined each TCR beta chain by its CDR3 amino acid sequence plus V-gene family, and excluded reads lacking a unique V-gene family. As a way to deal with suspected cross-contamination and a sequencing artifact, a later analysis dropped hundreds of nucleotide sequences that were highly shared and had low generation probability. For each public chain, a later analysis derived a clonal expansion index from normalized ranks of inferred template counts within each repertoire. A later analysis computed generation probabilities with a VDJ recombination model fitted to out-of-frame rearrangements, and checked the results against IGoR. In a later analysis, hypergeometric tests were used to score TCR-TCR, TCR-HLA and TCR-CMV co-occurrence, with a repertoire-size bias correction applied to TCR pairs. False discovery rates were estimated in a later analysis by permuting HLA or CMV assignments 20 times. In a later analysis, co-occurring TCRs were grouped using DBSCAN, and TCRdist sequence similarity was added for clustering within HLA-allele-positive subsets. Repertoires with fewer than 30,000 or more than 120,000 public chains were left out of co-occurrence clustering, as were four to six repertoires with anomalous nucleotide sharing. Not all clones reach the TCRdb copy of this immuneACCESS table, which keeps in-frame sequences only. Checked studies attribute under half of the gap to unresolved V genes and leave the rest unexplained. D and trimming come from the DNA, and the V and J calls and clone size come from that table. The sample table gives 130,000 to 150,000 clones. The ten biggest clones cover under 3.5% of the sample.

On the study overall, not on this receptor specifically: An association between a missense DCLRE1C variant and V-gene and J-gene trimming of TCR beta chains was found in a later genetic analysis and replicated in an independent cohort. While some public TCRs were present in many individuals, most TCR sequences turned up only very rarely across donors. When HLA alleles, especially DR and DQ, strongly co-occurred, TCR associations were difficult to assign to individual alleles. A later analysis associated approximately 17,000 TCR beta sequences with specific HLA alleles at a false discovery rate of 0.05. An earlier analysis of some 590 of the donors showed that most TCR beta V segments appeared in productive rearrangements either about 87% or about 30% of the time, which broadly matched IMGT annotations. Cytomegalovirus status was reported to be diagnosed by the classifier with high specificity and sensitivity in both the original and validation cohorts. Most CMV-associated TCR beta chains appeared to be HLA-restricted in a later analysis, and the HLA associations seemed to be driven largely by CMV exposure. According to a later genetic analysis, donors in an Asian-associated ancestry cluster had fewer N-insertions in productive TCRs than the approximately 630-donor mean. Only TCR beta chains were sequenced in this cohort, and the absence of alpha or paired-chain data limited detectable features. In a later analysis, several top co-occurrence clusters were reported to appear linked to parvovirus B19, influenza, CMV and Epstein-Barr virus. In a later analysis, the rate of TCR association differed among HLA loci, with DRB1 alleles having the most associated TCRs and HLA-C alleles having the fewest. The presence/absence analyses assumed that sequencing depth was roughly uniform across donors, and that assumption may not be true. Because HLA typing was missing for some donors at each locus, association tests included only the typed subset. Correlated functional status among segregating V segments might reflect linkage disequilibrium, but an unknown experimental factor could not be ruled out. Because counts were too low, approximately 15 rarely observed V segments, including chromosome 9 orphons, were excluded from the earlier analysis of 587 of the donors. A further reported finding was that TCR beta sequences accurately predicted the HLA-A and HLA-B alleles for most subjects in the first cohort. The only immune exposure information available for the cohort was CMV serostatus. According to the authors, the approach could potentially be generalized to other disease states and immunological phenotypes. In a later analysis, HLA-associated TCR beta chains were found to be more clonally expanded and to have lower generation probabilities than equally common non-associated chains. The study gave a list of roughly 150 TCR beta chains associated with cytomegalovirus. A few of the identified cytomegalovirus-associated TCR beta chains were confirmed in vitro to be specific for cytomegalovirus antigens. The sequencing pipeline was judged likely to have produced a cluster of highly shared sequence variants as a technical artifact.

The cohort comprised 670 or so healthy bone marrow donors. Cohort members were all nominally healthy when sampled, although unrecorded immune exposures were likely present. The donor was CMV seronegative and belonged to the group of 352 seronegative cohort members. A peripheral blood sample was provided by each donor, and peripheral blood mononuclear cells were used for TCR beta sequencing. The Qiagen DNeasy Blood Extraction Kit was used to extract genomic DNA from the blood cell samples. The TCR was taken from a man between 40 and 49 years old in good health and CMV-seronegative. The specimen was PBMCs.

The CDR3 region: CASSFGTSTDTQYF. The sequenced DNA is TGTGCCAGCAGCTTTGGGACTAGCACAGATACGCAGTATTTT. The chain is encoded by TRBV5-4 joined to TRBJ2-3, with TRBD2 as a weak D call on 6 bases. At the junction V is shortened by 2 bases and J by 0 bases, with 7 bases in between. Sequences SGHNT (CDR1) and YYREEE (CDR2) are obtained from the germline V gene (reference sequence). The CDR3, cysteine through phenylalanine, is 14 amino acids long. The DNA shown is the 42-base CDR3, in frame from base 1.